Reported below is one TCR beta chain. A read error may account for a junction end that differs from germline. Under the authors' procedure: It was from reference gene primer amplification that nucleated cell counts were estimated. Assay used: immunoSEQ multiplex PCR; TCRdb lists only in-frame clones, some missing. D and trimming come from the DNA, and the V and J calls and clone size come from that table. The data contain about 68,000 clones, nearly 90% of them singletons. Seattle participants joined during active infection and were tracked over time. CDR1 is SEHNR and CDR2 is FQNEAQ in the germline V gene (reference sequence). This CDR3 has 9 residues. This specimen comes from a study of blood T cell repertoires in COVID-19. Study at large: Donors in the United States, Italy and Spain gave samples during acute or convalescent COVID-19. Sample material is recorded as cDNA or gDNA derived from T cells, B-cell-depleted T cells, or PBMCs.

The rearrangement uses TRBV7-9 and TRBJ1-2, with D perhaps TRBD1 (5 bases). This receptor was obtained from a woman aged 45-65 years with COVID-19, enrolled during active disease. Sequences were obtained from peripheral blood. Written as DNA, the CDR3 is TGCCAGGGTTTGGATGGCTACACCTTC. Translation: CQGLDGYTF.